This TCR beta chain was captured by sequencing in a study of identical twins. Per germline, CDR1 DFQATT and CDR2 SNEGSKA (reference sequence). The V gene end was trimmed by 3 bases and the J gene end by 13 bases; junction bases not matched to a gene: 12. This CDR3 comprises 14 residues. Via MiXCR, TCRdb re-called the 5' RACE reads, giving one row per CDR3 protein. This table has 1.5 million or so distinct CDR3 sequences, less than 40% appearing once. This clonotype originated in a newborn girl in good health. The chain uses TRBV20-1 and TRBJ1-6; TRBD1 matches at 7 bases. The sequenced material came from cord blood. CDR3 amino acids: CSARTTGRVSPLHF. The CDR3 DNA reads TGCAGTGCTAGGACGACAGGGAGAGTATCTCCCCTCCACTTT.